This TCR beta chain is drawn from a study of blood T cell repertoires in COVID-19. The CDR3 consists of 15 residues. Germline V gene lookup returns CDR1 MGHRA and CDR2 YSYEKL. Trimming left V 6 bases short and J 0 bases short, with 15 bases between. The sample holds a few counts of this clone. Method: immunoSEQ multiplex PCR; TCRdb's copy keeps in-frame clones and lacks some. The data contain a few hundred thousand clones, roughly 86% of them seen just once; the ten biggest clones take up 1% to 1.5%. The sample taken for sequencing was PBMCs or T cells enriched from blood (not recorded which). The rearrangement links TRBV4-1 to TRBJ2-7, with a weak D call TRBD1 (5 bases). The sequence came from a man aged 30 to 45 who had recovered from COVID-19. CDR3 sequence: CASRSTPGISYEQYF. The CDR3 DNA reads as TGCGCCAGCAGAAGCACTCCAGGGATCTCCTACGAGCAGTACTTC.